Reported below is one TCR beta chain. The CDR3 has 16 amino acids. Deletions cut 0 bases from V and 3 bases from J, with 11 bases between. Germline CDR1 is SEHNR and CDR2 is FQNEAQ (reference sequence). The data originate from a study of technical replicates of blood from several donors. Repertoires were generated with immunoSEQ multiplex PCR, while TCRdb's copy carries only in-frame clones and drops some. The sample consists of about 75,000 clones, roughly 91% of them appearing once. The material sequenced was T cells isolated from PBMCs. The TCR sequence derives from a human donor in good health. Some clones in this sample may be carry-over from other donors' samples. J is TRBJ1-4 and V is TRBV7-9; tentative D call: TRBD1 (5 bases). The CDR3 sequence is CASSLASGSPNEKLFF. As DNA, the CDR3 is TGTGCCAGCAGCTTAGCCTCAGGGTCGCCTAATGAAAAACTGTTTTTT.